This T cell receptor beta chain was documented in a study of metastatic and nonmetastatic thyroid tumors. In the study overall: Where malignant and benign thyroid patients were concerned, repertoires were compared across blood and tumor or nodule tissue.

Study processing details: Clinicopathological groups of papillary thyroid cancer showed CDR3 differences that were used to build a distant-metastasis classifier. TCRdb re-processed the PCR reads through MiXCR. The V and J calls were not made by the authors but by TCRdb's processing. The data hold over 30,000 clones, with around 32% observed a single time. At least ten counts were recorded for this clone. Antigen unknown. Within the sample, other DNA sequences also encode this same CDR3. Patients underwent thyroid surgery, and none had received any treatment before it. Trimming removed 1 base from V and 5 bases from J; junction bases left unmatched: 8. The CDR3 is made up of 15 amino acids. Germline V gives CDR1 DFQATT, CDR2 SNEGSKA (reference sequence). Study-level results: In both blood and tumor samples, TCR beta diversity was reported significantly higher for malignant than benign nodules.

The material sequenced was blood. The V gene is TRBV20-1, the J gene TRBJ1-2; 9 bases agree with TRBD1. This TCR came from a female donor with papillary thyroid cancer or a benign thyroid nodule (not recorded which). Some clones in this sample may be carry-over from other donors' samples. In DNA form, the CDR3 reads TGCAGTGCTAGAGTTCGGACAGGGGAATTTTATGGCTACACCTTC. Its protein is CSARVRTGEFYGYTF.